One sample yielded the 4 T cell receptor beta chains listed below, sequenced in a study of blood T cells in healthy people across ages. Then a second PCR, running roughly 6 to 12 cycles, was carried out with a sample-barcoded 5' primer and a J-beta primer mix. TCRdb reprocessed the 5' RACE reads with MiXCR, giving one entry per CDR3 protein. The sample holds some 1.5 million distinct CDR3 sequences, 28% seen once. What was sequenced was blood. The receptors shown here come from a woman between 25 and 40 years old in good health.

This clonotype was counted ten times or more. The chain joins TRBV5-5 to TRBJ2-4, with TRBD1 matching 9 bases. The J call is doubtful: the DNA matches TRBJ2-7 better. The CDR3 consists of 14 residues. Per the germline V gene, CDR1 is SGHKS and CDR2 is YYEKEE (reference sequence). CDR3 residues: CASSLAQGAGEQYF. As DNA, the CDR3 is TGTGCCAGCAGCTTGGCACAGGGGGCGGGCGAGCAGTACTTC.

This clonotype has more than one count but fewer than ten. The chain combines TRBV3-1 with TRBJ2-1, with TRBD2 as a possible D gene (6 bases). This CDR3 has 17 amino acids. The germline V gene has CDR1 LGHDT and CDR2 YNNKEL (reference sequence). V lost 3 bases and J 10 bases, leaving 25 bases between the germline ends. The CDR3 loop reads CASSHPAGFSTLKEQFF. CDR3 coding DNA: TGTGCCAGCAGCCACCCCGCGGGGTTTTCAACCTTAAAAGAGCAGTTCTTC.

J is TRBJ2-4 and V is TRBV7-2; TRBD1 matches 7 bases. TRBJ2-5 matches the DNA end more closely, so the J call is doubtful. The CDR3 is made up of 15 amino acids. CDR1 is SGHTA and CDR2 is FQGNSA in the germline V gene. The CDR3 is CASSKQGRVQETQYF. The CDR3 nucleotides are TGTGCCAGCAGCAAACAGGGGAGAGTGCAAGAGACCCAGTACTTC.

The chain recombines TRBV6-1 with TRBJ2-1, with 11 bases lining up with TRBD2. Trimming at V came to 3 bases and at J to 8 bases, leaving 6 bases not matched to a gene. The germline V gene encodes CDR1 MNHNS and CDR2 SASEGT. The CDR3 loop spans 15 amino acids. The CDR3 sequence is CASSDSGGARDEQFF. CDR3 nucleotides: TGTGCCAGCAGTGATAGCGGGGGGGCTAGGGATGAGCAGTTCTTC.